This passage covers 15 T cell receptor beta chains from one sample sequenced in a study of T cells expressing NK-cell markers. Reanalyzing the 5' RACE reads, TCRdb keeps one entry per CDR3 protein, without DNA. Its table lists a few hundred thousand distinct CDR3 sequences. The sample taken for sequencing was blood T cells: a sorted CD56 or NKG2C T cell subset, CD4+ or CD8+ T cells, or bulk PBMC T cells (not recorded which). These receptors were taken from a man aged 18-70 years in good health.

This chain links TRBV4-1 with TRBJ2-2; TCRdb proposes TRBD2, but this gene call is untestable without DNA. The CDR3 is 18 amino acids. Looked up from germline, CDR1 is MGHRA and CDR2 is YSYEKL. CDR3: CASSQDLSGLTNTGELFF.

The V call is TRBV5-1, the J call TRBJ2-4; TCRdb lists TRBD2, though no DNA is available to test this call. CDR1 is SGHRS and CDR2 is YFSETQ in the germline V gene. The CDR3 is made up of 15 amino acids. CDR3 sequence: CASSLLGQGGNIQYF.

This chain uses TRBV6-1 with TRBJ2-1; absent DNA, TCRdb's TRBD1 call cannot be checked. The CDR3 length is 15 residues. Germline-derived CDR1 and CDR2 are MNHNS and SASEGT. The CDR3: CASTSSTGGFYEQFF.

The chain is built from TRBV12-3 or TRBV12-4 and TRBJ2-1; TCRdb's D gene call, TRBD2, goes unchecked for lack of DNA. The CDR3 length is 18 residues. The chain's CDR3 is CASSLGNGGSSSYNEQFF.

This chain connects TRBV28 to TRBJ1-5; TCRdb proposes TRBD1, but this gene call is untestable without DNA. Germline values: CDR1 MDHEN, CDR2 SYDVKM. The CDR3 consists of 16 residues. The CDR3 spells CASSLRGRTDNQPQHF.

The rearrangement joins TRBV5-1 to TRBJ1-6; TCRdb designates TRBD1, a call that cannot be tested without DNA. CDR1 and CDR2 (germline): SGHRS, YFSETQ. This CDR3 spans 15 amino acids. The CDR3 protein is CASSESPGNNSPLHF.

This rearrangement joins TRBV7-8 to TRBJ2-1. The CDR3 is made up of 12 amino acids. Germline CDR1 reads SGHVS; CDR2 reads FQNEAQ. CDR3 protein: CASSSLMMEQFF. Supplemented by reference TRBV7-8 and TRBJ2-1, the full variable domain reads GAGVSQSPRYKVAKRGQDVALRCDPISGHVSLFWYQQALGQGPEFLTYFQNEAQLDKSGLPSDRFFAERPEGSVSTLKIQRTQQEDSAVYLCASSSLMMEQFFGPGTRLTVL.

The rearrangement joins TRBV2 to TRBJ1-5. This CDR3 has 13 amino acids. CDR1 and CDR2 from the germline V gene are SNHLY and FYNNEI. CDR3 region: CASSDLGSQPQHF.

This sequence joins TRBV7-6 and TRBJ2-2; there is no DNA to check the TCRdb D call of TRBD1. Germline V gives CDR1 SGHVS, CDR2 FNYEAQ. The CDR3 loop spans 14 amino acids. CDR3 sequence: CASNDYSGTGELFF.

This sequence joins TRBV7-6 and TRBJ2-5; TCRdb's D call, TRBD1, is unchecked because there is no DNA. Germline lookup yields CDR1 SGHVS and CDR2 FNYEAQ. This CDR3 comprises 13 residues. CDR3: CASSYRTQETQYF.

This chain links TRBV2 with TRBJ2-5. The CDR3 has 14 residues. Germline CDR1 SNHLY, CDR2 FYNNEI. The CDR3 here is CASGRDLGWETQYF.

This chain joins TRBV7-8 and TRBJ2-3; checking the TCRdb D call of TRBD2 is not possible without DNA. Germline V gene data show CDR1 as SGHVS and CDR2 as FQNEAQ. The CDR3 length is 21 residues. Here the CDR3 reads CASSPGALVAGGRTSTDTQYF.

The gene calls are TRBV7-2 and TRBJ1-2. Germline CDR1 SGHTA, CDR2 FQGNSA. The CDR3 sequence is 14 residues long. Here the CDR3 reads CASSLVGQVYGYTF.

The V call is TRBV11-2, the J call TRBJ1-3. CDR3 size: 14 residues. Germline CDR1 SGHAT, CDR2 FQNNGV. The CDR3 here is CASRAQSSGNTIYF. The full variable domain, completed using reference TRBV11-2 and TRBJ1-3, is EAGVAQSPRYKIIEKRQSVAFWCNPISGHATLYWYQQILGQGPKLLIQFQNNGVVDDSQLPKDRFSAERLKGVDSTLKIQPAKLEDSAVYLCASRAQSSGNTIYFGEGSWLTVV.

This CDR3 reads CSAARDRGHYGYTF. This sequence joins TRBV20-1 and TRBJ1-2; the TCRdb call, TRBD1, lacks DNA for checking. Germline CDR1 reads DFQATT; CDR2 reads SNEGSKA (reference sequence). This CDR3 has 14 residues.